The 30 T cell receptor beta chains presented below share a single source sample, sequenced in a study of T-cell reconstitution after alpha-beta-depleted transplantation in children. A TCRbeta library incorporating unique molecular identifiers was prepared. TCRdb itself ran the PCR reads through MiXCR, one entry per CDR3 protein. The table has 500,000 to 650,000 distinct CDR3 sequences, about an eighth seen once. The sequenced sample was PBMCs, mostly from graft donor cells, obtained 180 days after TCRalphabeta/CD19-depleted stem cell transplant. The receptors were gathered from a female patient aged 2-9 years who had a stem cell transplant for aplastic anemia, so the T cells may come from the graft donor.

V and J are TRBV11-1 and TRBJ2-1; the match to TRBD2 covers 8 bases. J gave up 1 base and V 1 base, and 3 bases lay outside the gene matches. The germline gives CDR1 SGHAT, CDR2 FQDESV (reference sequence). There are 16 residues in the CDR3. CDR3: CASSLVRGGSYNEQFF. In DNA form, the CDR3 reads TGTGCCAGCAGCTTAGTTCGGGGGGGATCCTACAATGAGCAGTTCTTC. The entire variable domain, with the rest obtained from reference TRBV11-1 and TRBJ2-1, is as follows: EAEVAQSPRYKITEKSQAVAFWCDPISGHATLYWYRQILGQGPELLVQFQDESVVDDSQLPKDRFSAERLKGVDSTLKIQPAELGDSAMYLCASSLVRGGSYNEQFFGPGTRLTVL.

This clonotype was picked up many times. J is TRBJ1-3 and V is TRBV29-1; no firm D call. From germline, CDR1 is SQVTM and CDR2 ANQGSEA. This CDR3 contains 14 residues. V gave up 8 bases and J gave up 0 bases, with 14 bases separating them. The CDR3 spells CSFSDRISGNTIYF. The CDR3 bases are TGCAGCTTTTCGGACCGCATCTCTGGAAACACCATATATTTT.

This clonotype was picked up a small number of times. This CDR3 reads CASSLAAPRDEQFF. The CDR3 DNA sequence: TGTGCCAGCAGCTTGGCTGCCCCTAGGGATGAGCAGTTCTTC. J is TRBJ2-1 and V is TRBV5-6; no clear D gene. Germline loops: CDR1 SGHDT, CDR2 YYEEEE. Trimming took 0 bases from V and 8 from J, leaving 12 bases between them. The CDR3 is 14 residues long.

There are many counts of this clonotype. This rearrangement joins TRBV28 to TRBJ2-2; 7 bases match TRBD1. J lost 7 bases, V lost 3 bases, and 8 bases had no gene match. This CDR3 region has 15 residues. From germline, CDR1 is MDHEN and CDR2 SYDVKM. The CDR3 spells CASSFSDRVGGELFF. The CDR3, as DNA: TGTGCCAGCAGTTTCTCTGACAGGGTTGGCGGGGAGCTGTTTTTT. Full variable domain (rest looked up from reference TRBV28 and TRBJ2-2): DVKVTQSSRYLVKRTGEKVFLECVQDMDHENMFWYRQDPGLGLRLIYFSYDVKMKEKGDIPEGYSVSREKKERFSLILESASTNQTSMYLCASSFSDRVGGELFFGEGSRLTVL.

The chain has TRBV28 and TRBJ1-2, with a weak D call TRBD1 (5 bases). There are 14 residues in the CDR3. V was pared by 4 bases and J by 13 bases, with 22 bases between. The germline V gene encodes CDR1 MDHEN and CDR2 SYDVKM. CDR3 in DNA: TGTGCCAGCAGTTATCTGGTGGGGCTACGGGATGGCACCTTC. Its protein product is CASSYLVGLRDGTF.

This clonotype was detected once. This rearrangement joins TRBV6-1 to TRBJ2-5, with 15 bases lining up with TRBD2. J lost 4 bases, V lost 6 bases, and 15 bases had no gene match. Germline V gene data show CDR1 as MNHNS and CDR2 as SASEGT. The CDR3 runs 19 residues. This CDR3 reads CASRRDPGLAGGGRETQYF. Written as DNA, the CDR3 is TGTGCCAGCAGACGCGATCCGGGACTAGCGGGAGGAGGCAGAGAGACCCAGTACTTC.

The chain combines TRBV25-1 with TRBJ2-5; perhaps TRBD1 as D (5 bases). The V gene's germline CDR1 is MGHDK and CDR2 SYGVNS. The CDR3 consists of 14 residues. V shed 3 bases and J shed 1 base, with 9 bases lying between them. In DNA, the CDR3 is TGTGCCAGCAGTGACCCGACAGTCCAAGAGACCCAGTACTTC. Amino acid sequence: CASSDPTVQETQYF.

The chain joins TRBV6-2 or TRBV6-3 to TRBJ2-4, with D maybe TRBD1 (6 bases). The V gene lost 2 bases and the J gene lost 2 bases, with 13 bases spanning the gap. Germline V gene lookup returns CDR1 MNHEY and CDR2 SVGEGT. The CDR3 runs 16 residues. The CDR3 loop is CASSYPTGWPKNIQYF. CDR3 coding DNA: TGTGCCAGCAGTTACCCGACAGGTTGGCCCAAAAACATTCAGTACTTC.

This clonotype was counted many times. This sequence joins TRBV7-3 and TRBJ2-5; weak D call: TRBD2 (5 bases). Germline CDR1 reads SGHTA; CDR2 reads FQGTGA. Deletions cut 5 bases from V and 2 bases from J, with 9 bases between. This CDR3 is 13 amino acids long. The CDR3 protein is CASSLEGQETQYF. The CDR3 DNA sequence: TGTGCCAGCAGCCTTGAGGGACAAGAGACCCAGTACTTC.

This clonotype has at least ten counts. The chain joins TRBV7-2 to TRBJ2-7, with TRBD2 matching 7 bases. The CDR3 consists of 14 residues. Germline CDR1 and CDR2: SGHTA and FQGNSA. The V and J ends lost 5 bases and 1 base, in that order; junction bases with no gene match: 5. CDR3 region: CASSRGVGSYEQYV. DNA of the CDR3: TGTGCCAGCAGCCGGGGGGTTGGATCCTACGAGCAGTACGTC.

This clonotype was seen only a few times. The chain recombines TRBV4-3 with TRBJ2-5, with D possibly called TRBD1 or TRBD2 (5 bases each). The CDR3 covers 15 residues. Trimming took 4 bases from V and 0 from J, leaving 12 bases between them. The V gene's germline CDR1 is LGHNA and CDR2 YSLEER. The CDR3 here is CASSPTGRNQETQYF. In nucleotides, the CDR3 is TGCGCCAGCAGCCCAACGGGGCGGAACCAAGAGACCCAGTACTTC.

This clonotype appeared many times. The V gene is TRBV5-1, the J gene TRBJ1-5; D unresolved. V shed 5 bases and J shed 6 bases, with 21 bases lying between them. The V gene's germline CDR1 is SGHRS and CDR2 YFSETQ. The CDR3 totals 16 residues. This CDR3 is CASSPGDGGGGQPQHF. CDR3 nucleotides: TGCGCCAGCAGTCCCGGAGACGGCGGCGGCGGTCAGCCCCAGCATTTT. Full variable domain (rest looked up from reference TRBV5-1 and TRBJ1-5): KAGVTQTPRYLIKTRGQQVTLSCSPISGHRSVSWYQQTPGQGLQFLFEYFSETQRNKGNFPGRFSGRQFSNSRSEMNVSTLELGDSALYLCASSPGDGGGGQPQHFGDGTRLSIL.

In its sample, this clonotype was seen once. CDR3 nucleotide sequence: TGCAGTGCTAGAGTCCTAGCGGGAGGACTTCACTCCTACAATGAGCAGTTCTTC. This translates into CSARVLAGGLHSYNEQFF. The chain is built from TRBV20-1 and TRBJ2-1; 11 nucleotides agree with TRBD2. This CDR3 has 18 amino acids. CDR1 is DFQATT, CDR2 SNEGSKA, per germline (reference sequence). The trim removed 1 base at V and 0 bases at J, leaving 8 bases unmatched.

At least ten counts were recorded for this clonotype. The chain joins TRBV7-9 to TRBJ2-3; 9 positions match TRBD2. Unmatched junction bases numbered 1, after V lost 1 base and J lost 5 bases. The germline CDR1 and CDR2 sequences are SEHNR and FQNEAQ (reference sequence). This CDR3 is built from 14 residues. CDR3 protein: CASSLVAGVDTQYF. The CDR3 bases are TGTGCCAGCAGCTTAGTAGCGGGAGTAGATACGCAGTATTTT.

As DNA, the CDR3 is TGTGCCAGTCGGACAGGGGGCCTAGCTAACTATGGCTACACCTTC. It specifies CASRTGGLANYGYTF. The chain has TRBV6-1 and TRBJ1-2, with 11 bases that match TRBD1. Losses at the gene ends were 9 bases for V and 0 bases for J; bases not matched to a gene: 6. Germline CDR1 reads MNHNS; CDR2 reads SASEGT. This CDR3 has 15 amino acids.

There are a few counts of this clonotype. This sequence joins TRBV9 and TRBJ2-1; D remains ambiguous. V gave up 3 bases and J gave up 7 bases, with 14 bases separating them. This CDR3 is built from 14 residues. Germline lookup yields CDR1 SGDLS and CDR2 YYNGEE. CDR3 residues: CASSERPTRNEQFF. CDR3 sequence (DNA): TGTGCCAGCAGCGAAAGACCAACGCGGAATGAGCAGTTCTTC.

The J gene is TRBJ1-2, the V gene TRBV6-5; tentatively, D is TRBD1 (5 bases). This CDR3 comprises 14 residues. Deletions cut 2 bases from V and 5 bases from J, with 12 bases between. CDR1 and CDR2 from the germline V gene are MNHEY and SVGAGI. The CDR3 loop is CASSYGQGGYGYTF. The CDR3 nucleotides are TGTGCCAGCAGTTACGGGCAGGGAGGATATGGCTACACCTTC.

In its sample, this clonotype was seen a few times. The chain carries TRBV4-3 and TRBJ2-5; D call uncertain. Germline assignment: CDR1 LGHNA and CDR2 YSLEER. The V and J ends lost 0 bases and 1 base respectively, with 12 bases between them. This CDR3 is built from 16 residues. CDR3: CASSQDLGLSQETQYF. In DNA, the CDR3 is TGCGCCAGCAGCCAAGATCTGGGCCTCTCCCAAGAGACCCAGTACTTC.

This rearrangement joins TRBV18 to TRBJ2-1; the D gene is possibly TRBD1 (5 bases). Per germline, CDR1 KGHSH and CDR2 LQKENI. Trimming shortened V by 1 base and J by 9 bases, and 10 bases separated the two germline ends. CDR3 length equals 13 residues. CDR3 in amino acids: CASSPLGRTEQFF. The DNA of the CDR3 is TGTGCCAGCTCACCACTGGGGCGCACTGAGCAGTTCTTC.

This clonotype was observed at least ten times. This chain uses TRBV7-3 with TRBJ2-5, with TRBD2 identical over 11 bases. Germline assignment: CDR1 SGHTA and CDR2 FQGTGA. The CDR3 runs 16 residues. J lost 1 base, V lost 2 bases, and 3 bases had no gene match. In DNA form, the CDR3 reads TGTGCCAGCAGCTTATTAGCGGGAGGGCCCCAAGAGACCCAGTACTTC. It yields the protein CASSLLAGGPQETQYF.

This clonotype was counted ten times or more. The chain links TRBV5-1 to TRBJ1-1; D is unclear. V gave up 0 bases and J gave up 12 bases, with 15 bases separating them. Per germline, CDR1 SGHRS and CDR2 YFSETQ. The CDR3 is 13 amino acids. The CDR3 sequence is CASSLAGLPKTFF. CDR3 nucleotides: TGCGCCAGCAGCTTGGCCGGTCTCCCCAAAACTTTCTTT.

Worth noting for this clonotype: A read error may explain this, as a much larger clone is one base away. The V and J genes are TRBV6-2 or TRBV6-3 and TRBJ2-2; D possibly corresponds to TRBD2 (6 bases). CDR1 is MNHEY, CDR2 SVGEGT, per germline. The CDR3 is 16 residues long. Trimming took 5 bases from V and 0 from J, leaving 13 bases between them. The chain's CDR3 is CASSGPGSTNTGELFF. CDR3 DNA: TGTGCCAGCAGTGGTCCCGGGAGCACGAACACCGGGGAGCTGTTTTTT.

This CDR3 reads CASSQDTSGRYNEQFF. The CDR3 bases are TGCGCCAGCAGCCAAGATACTAGCGGGAGGTACAATGAGCAGTTCTTC. The chain is built from TRBV4-3 and TRBJ2-1, with TRBD2 matching over 12 bases. V shed 0 bases and J 4 bases; nucleotides not matched to a gene: 1. Germline CDR1 and CDR2: LGHNA and YSLEER. The CDR3 loop spans 16 amino acids.

V and J are TRBV6-2 or TRBV6-3 and TRBJ2-7; TRBD1 might be the D (5 bases). Looked up from germline, CDR1 is MNHEY and CDR2 is SVGEGT. This CDR3 is 15 amino acids long. Trimming took off 2 bases at V and 4 bases at J, with 15 bases between the two ends. In nucleotides, the CDR3 is TGTGCCAGCAGTTACCCGGTTTTAGGGGTTTACGAGCAGTACTTC. Amino acid sequence: CASSYPVLGVYEQYF.

This clonotype was picked up a small number of times. The chain links TRBV12-3 or TRBV12-4 to TRBJ1-5; unclear D gene. Trimming pared 7 bases from V and 2 bases from J, leaving 18 bases between. The CDR3 sequence is 16 residues long. The CDR3: CASTLPVGQGNQPQHF. DNA for the CDR3: TGTGCCAGCACCCTCCCCGTTGGTCAGGGCAATCAGCCCCAGCATTTT.

The chain is built from TRBV15 and TRBJ1-2, with a tentative D call TRBD1 (5 bases). Per germline, CDR1 LNHNV and CDR2 YYDKDF (reference sequence). The CDR3 runs to 17 residues. V shed 0 bases and J shed 3 bases, with 17 bases lying between them. The CDR3 region has the DNA TGTGCCACCAGCAGAGATTCCGGGGCGGGCAACTACTATGGCTACACCTTC. This gives the protein CATSRDSGAGNYYGYTF. The variable domain in full, with the rest retrieved from reference TRBV15 and TRBJ1-2, is DAMVIQNPRYQVTQFGKPVTLSCSQTLNHNVMYWYQQKSSQAPKLLFHYYDKDFNNEADTPDNFQSRRPNTSFCFLDIRSPGLGDTAMYLCATSRDSGAGNYYGYTFGSGTRLTVV.

Only a few counts were recorded for this clonotype. The gene calls are TRBV7-2 and TRBJ2-1, with TRBD2 identical over 7 bases. Germline-derived CDR1 and CDR2 are SGHTA and FQGNSA. Germline trimming cut 2 bases from V and 5 bases from J; bases unmatched to any gene: 9. This CDR3 has 16 residues. CDR3 coding DNA: TGTGCCAGCAGCTTAAGGTGGCGGGAGAAGGACAATGAGCAGTTCTTC. As protein: CASSLRWREKDNEQFF.

This clonotype was counted only a few times. The chain joins TRBV12-3 or TRBV12-4 to TRBJ1-1; D is uncertain. The CDR3 runs 13 residues. V lost 1 base, J lost 4 bases, and 7 bases lay in between. This CDR3 reads CASSLGGFTEAFF. The CDR3 DNA follows: TGTGCCAGCAGTTTAGGGGGATTCACTGAAGCTTTCTTT.

The chain couples TRBV5-1 to TRBJ1-5; D is unclear. This CDR3 has 14 residues. Trimming stripped 4 bases from V and 2 bases from J, with 10 bases between. Germline values: CDR1 SGHRS, CDR2 YFSETQ. CDR3 nucleotide sequence: TGCGCCAGCAGCCCCAACGGGGGCAATCAGCCCCAGCATTTT. The encoded protein is CASSPNGGNQPQHF.

This clonotype turned up a few times. This chain uses TRBV19 with TRBJ1-1, with 9 bases aligning to TRBD1. Germline values: CDR1 LNHDA, CDR2 SQIVND (reference sequence). The J segment lost 5 bases and the V segment lost 3 bases, leaving 4 bases of the junction unmatched. This CDR3 is 14 amino acids long. CDR3 amino acids: CASSIADRGTEAFF. CDR3 bases: TGTGCCAGTAGTATCGCCGACAGGGGGACTGAAGCTTTCTTT.